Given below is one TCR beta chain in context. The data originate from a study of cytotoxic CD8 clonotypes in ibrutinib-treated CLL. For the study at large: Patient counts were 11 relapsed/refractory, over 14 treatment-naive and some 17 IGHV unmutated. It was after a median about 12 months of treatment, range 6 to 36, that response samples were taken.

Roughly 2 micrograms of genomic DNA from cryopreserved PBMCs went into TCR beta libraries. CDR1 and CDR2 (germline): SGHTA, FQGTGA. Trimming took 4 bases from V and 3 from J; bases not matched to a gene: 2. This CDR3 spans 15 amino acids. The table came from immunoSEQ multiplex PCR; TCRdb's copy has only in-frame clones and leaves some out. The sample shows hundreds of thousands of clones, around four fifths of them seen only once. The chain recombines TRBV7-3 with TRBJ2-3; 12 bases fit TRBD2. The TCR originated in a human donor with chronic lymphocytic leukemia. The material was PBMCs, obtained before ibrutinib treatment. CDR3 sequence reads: CASSSGTSGTDTQYF. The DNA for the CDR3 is TGTGCCAGCAGCTCTGGGACTAGCGGGACAGATACGCAGTATTTT.